The entry that follows covers one T cell receptor beta chain sequence. The assay was immunoSEQ multiplex PCR, and TCRdb's table has in-frame clones only and misses some. The sample gives about 470,000 clones, less than 95% of which show up once; less than 5.5% is in the top ten. Treatment indicated: about 20 received Ad26.COV2.S at low or high dose, single or two shots; 5 received placebo; per-sample allocation not given. Following the first vaccine or placebo injection, samples were taken on day 63. Cohort 1b enrolled adults aged 18-55 years in Boston. Per germline, CDR1 KGHSH and CDR2 LQKENI. After removal of 3 bases from V and 3 bases from J, the junction contained 14 bases not matched to a gene. The CDR3 is 18 residues long. The entry originates in a study of Ad26.COV2.S vaccination and SARS-CoV-2 variants.

The chain carries TRBV18 and TRBJ1-1, with 9 bases aligning to TRBD1. The sequence came from a person between 18 and 65 years old who received the Ad26.COV2.S COVID-19 vaccine or a placebo. The sequenced sample was peripheral blood, obtained in a trial of Ad26.COV2.S vaccine versus placebo. The CDR3 bases are TGTGCCAGCTCACCGGAAATGCCGGGACAGGGATTTGACACTGAAGCTTTCTTT. Translated: CASSPEMPGQGFDTEAFF.